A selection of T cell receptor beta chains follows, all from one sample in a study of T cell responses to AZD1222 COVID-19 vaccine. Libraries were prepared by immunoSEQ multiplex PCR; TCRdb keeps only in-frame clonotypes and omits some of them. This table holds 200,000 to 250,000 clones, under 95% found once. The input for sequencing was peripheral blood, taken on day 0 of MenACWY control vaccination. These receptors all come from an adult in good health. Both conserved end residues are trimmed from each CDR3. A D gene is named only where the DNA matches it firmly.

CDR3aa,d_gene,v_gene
ASSIGTDVINIQY,TRBD1,TRBV19
ASSQDRNRVRGNTIY,.,TRBV3-1/TRBV3-2
ASSLDRGLGSPLH,TRBD1,TRBV27
ASSPRGQSGSDTQY,.,TRBV18
ASSTGLAGVYNEQF,TRBD2,TRBV6-2/TRBV6-3
ASSPRGGSLNEQF,.,TRBV7-2
TYQEGGSYGYT,.,TRBV29-1
ASSLVVNTEAF,.,TRBV5-1
ASSWAVDTQY,.,TRBV6-2/TRBV6-3
ASSIQGSNSPLH,.,TRBV19
ASSPLGDGYT,.,TRBV27
ASSSSGAYGYT,.,TRBV12-3/TRBV12-4
ASSLSGQGEAF,TRBD1,TRBV12-3/TRBV12-4
ASSQQGHGELF,.,TRBV7-2
ASSPDTSYEQY,.,TRBV5-6
ASSQNLADEQF,.,TRBV27
SVEDVGQGAKY,.,TRBV29-1
ASSIAGGGYTGELF,TRBD1,TRBV19
ASAGRYNQPQH,.,TRBV19
ASSTRDGNSPLH,.,TRBV7-3
AWRSGTAKETQY,TRBD1,TRBV30
ASSLITGTEAF,.,TRBV12-3/TRBV12-4
ASKDRLSTDTQY,.,TRBV10-1
ASSQDTLGQPQH,.,TRBV4-1
AISEQTGGYEQY,.,TRBV10-3
ASSGGLGSYNEQF,.,TRBV5-5
ASSRTGVNSPLH,TRBD1,TRBV6-2/TRBV6-3
ATRPTLTRTRNYGYT,.,TRBV24-1
ASSFGQGNEKLF,TRBD1,TRBV5-1
ASSEHRRDYGYT,.,TRBV6-1
ASSLSQGEAF,.,TRBV12-3/TRBV12-4